This T cell receptor beta chain derives from a study of PD-L1 blockade in urothelial cancer. The study's findings and limits: Below-median pretreatment blood TCR clonality was a predictor of better survival. Clones that were tumor-associated expanded more in the blood of durable-benefit patients at 3 weeks.

A word on this clone: Antigen specificity is unknown.

Time point denoted: pretreatment peripheral blood. Germline-derived CDR1 and CDR2 are SGHNT and YENEEA. V trimming: 5 bases; J trimming: 4 bases; junction bases outside the gene matches: 13. The CDR3 spans 16 residues. TCRdb's copy holds only in-frame clones and misses some; the assay was immunoSEQ multiplex PCR. The sample yields roughly 120,000 clones, about 81% seen once. The chain links TRBV11-3 to TRBJ1-1, with 7 bases identical to TRBD1. This sequence originates from a man aged 50-60 years with urothelial cancer. Source: PBMCs, taken around atezolizumab (anti-PD-L1) treatment. The CDR3 sequence is CASSPSSTGRPTEAFF. CDR3 sequence (DNA): TGTGCCAGCAGCCCTAGCTCGACAGGGCGTCCCACTGAAGCTTTCTTT.